This is a list of T cell receptor beta chains from one sample in a study of blood T cell repertoires in COVID-19. Using immunoSEQ multiplex PCR, the repertoire was profiled, and TCRdb retains in-frame clones only, with some absent. The top ten clones hold about 3.3% of a sample with about 240,000 clones, roughly 86% of them seen once. Sequenced material: PBMCs or T cells enriched from blood (not recorded which). The origin of the receptors is a woman between 40 and 55 years old with acute COVID-19. Both conserved end residues are trimmed from each CDR3. The size field is filled for only some rows; it gives once, few, many or a size class.

J gene	clone size	V gene	CDR3 protein
TRBJ1-2	NA	TRBV27	ASSLGTGAGGYT
TRBJ2-1	NA	TRBV12-3/TRBV12-4	ASSVVEARFQF
TRBJ2-7	NA	TRBV13	ASSLSAGYEQY
TRBJ1-4	NA	TRBV19	ASSRQGTNEKLF
TRBJ1-2	NA	TRBV28	ASSYGTVPGYT
TRBJ1-5	NA	TRBV24-1	ATSDKSLGPNQPQH
TRBJ1-3	NA	TRBV30	AWINGGNTIY
TRBJ2-1	NA	TRBV14	ASSRTGETSGLFFHHEQF
TRBJ2-1	NA	TRBV10-1	ASKELAGGSEQF
TRBJ2-5	once	TRBV10-3	AISPGQVEGETQY
TRBJ1-1	many	TRBV7-8	ASSAPGQVLDEAF
TRBJ2-3	NA	TRBV5-6	ASSLGAGNTDTQY
TRBJ2-5	NA	TRBV7-3	ASSLGLAAGETQY
TRBJ2-1	NA	TRBV5-6	ASSFTGLGIVEQF
TRBJ2-1	NA	TRBV28	ASSLKRNEQF
TRBJ1-1	NA	TRBV10-3	AISDGNTEAF
TRBJ2-5	NA	TRBV7-7	ASSLAPTDQETQY
TRBJ1-5	NA	TRBV12-3/TRBV12-4	ASSTDLHQPQH
TRBJ2-1	NA	TRBV10-3	AISESVTSRLDEQF
TRBJ1-1	NA	TRBV7-2	ASSRVGGSEAF
TRBJ2-7	NA	TRBV11-3	ASSTRTGQPSRGYEQY
TRBJ1-6	NA	TRBV2	ASSERQGFGVSPLH
TRBJ1-2	few	TRBV6-1	ASSERDRKTNYGYT
TRBJ2-1	NA	TRBV7-3	ASSFGLGVEQF
TRBJ2-3	NA	TRBV5-1	ASSPVRESTDTQY
TRBJ1-5	NA	TRBV7-9	ASSLDREGQPQH